This TCR beta chain originates from a study of blood T cell repertoires in COVID-19. Study summary: Samples came from the United States, Italy and Spain, spanning acute and convalescent COVID-19.

Germline V gives CDR1 SQVTM, CDR2 ANQGSEA. The V end lost 4 bases, the J end lost 1 base, and 14 bases lay between the germline ends. CDR3 length equals 15 residues. The protocol was immunoSEQ multiplex PCR, while the TCRdb copy is restricted to in-frame clones and leaves out a portion. Of about 220,000 clones in the sample, 65% to 85% were seen once. The rearrangement uses TRBV29-1 and TRBJ1-5, with TRBD1 as a possible D gene (5 bases). Sequenced sample: peripheral blood. This receptor was obtained from a woman aged 60-75 years with acute or convalescent COVID-19. The CDR3, as DNA: TGCAGCGTTGCTTTCTCCGGGGGGAGCAATCAGCCCCAGCATTTT. Encoded protein: CSVAFSGGSNQPQHF. The variable domain in full, completed from reference TRBV29-1 and TRBJ1-5, reads SAVISQKPSRDICQRGTSLTIQCQVDSQVTMMFWYRQQPGQSLTLIATANQGSEATYESGFVIDKFPISRPNLTFSTLTVSNMSPEDSSIYLCSVAFSGGSNQPQHFGDGTRLSIL.